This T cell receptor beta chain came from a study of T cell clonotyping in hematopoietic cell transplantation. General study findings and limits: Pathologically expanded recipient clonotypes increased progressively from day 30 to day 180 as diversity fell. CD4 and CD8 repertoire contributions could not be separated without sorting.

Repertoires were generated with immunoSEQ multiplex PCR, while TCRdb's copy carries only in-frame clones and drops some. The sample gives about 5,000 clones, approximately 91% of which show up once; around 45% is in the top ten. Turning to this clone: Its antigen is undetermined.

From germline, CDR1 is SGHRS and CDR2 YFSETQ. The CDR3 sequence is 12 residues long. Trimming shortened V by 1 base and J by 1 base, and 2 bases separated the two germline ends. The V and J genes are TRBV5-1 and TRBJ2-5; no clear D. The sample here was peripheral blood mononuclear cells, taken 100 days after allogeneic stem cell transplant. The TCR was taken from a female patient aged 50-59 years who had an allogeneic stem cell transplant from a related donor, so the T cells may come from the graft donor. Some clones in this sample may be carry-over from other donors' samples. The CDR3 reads CASSLSQETQYF. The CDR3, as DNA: TGCGCCAGCAGCTTGAGCCAAGAGACCCAGTACTTC.